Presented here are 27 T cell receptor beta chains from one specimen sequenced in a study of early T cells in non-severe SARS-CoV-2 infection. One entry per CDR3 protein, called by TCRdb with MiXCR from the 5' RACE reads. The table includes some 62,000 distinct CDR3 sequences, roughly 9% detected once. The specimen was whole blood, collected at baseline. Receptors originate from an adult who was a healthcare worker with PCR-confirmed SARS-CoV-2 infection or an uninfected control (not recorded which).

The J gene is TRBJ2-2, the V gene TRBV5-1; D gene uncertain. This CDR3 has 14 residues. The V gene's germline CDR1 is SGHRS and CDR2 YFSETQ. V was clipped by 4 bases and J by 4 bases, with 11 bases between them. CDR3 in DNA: TGCGCCAGCAGCCCGCTCCCGGGCACCGGGGAGCTGTTTTTT. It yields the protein CASSPLPGTGELFF.

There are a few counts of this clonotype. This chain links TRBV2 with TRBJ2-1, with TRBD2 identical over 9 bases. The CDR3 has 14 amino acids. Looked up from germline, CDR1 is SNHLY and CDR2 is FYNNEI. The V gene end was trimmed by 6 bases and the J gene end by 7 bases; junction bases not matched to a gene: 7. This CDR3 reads CASRGSSGINEQFF. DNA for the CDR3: TGTGCCAGCAGGGGGTCTAGCGGGATAAATGAGCAGTTCTTC.

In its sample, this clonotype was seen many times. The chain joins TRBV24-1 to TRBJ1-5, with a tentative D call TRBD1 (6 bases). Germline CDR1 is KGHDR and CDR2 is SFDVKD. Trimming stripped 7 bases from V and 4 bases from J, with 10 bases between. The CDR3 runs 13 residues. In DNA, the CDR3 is TGTGCCACCAGAGGGGGGTGGAATCAGCCCCAGCATTTT. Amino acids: CATRGGWNQPQHF.

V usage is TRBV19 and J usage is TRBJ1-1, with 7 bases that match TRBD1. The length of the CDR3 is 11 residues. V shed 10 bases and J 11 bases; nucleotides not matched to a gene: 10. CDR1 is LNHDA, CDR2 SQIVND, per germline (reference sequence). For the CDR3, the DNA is TGTGCCACCCGTAACAGGGGCGAGGCTTTCTTT. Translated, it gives CATRNRGEAFF.

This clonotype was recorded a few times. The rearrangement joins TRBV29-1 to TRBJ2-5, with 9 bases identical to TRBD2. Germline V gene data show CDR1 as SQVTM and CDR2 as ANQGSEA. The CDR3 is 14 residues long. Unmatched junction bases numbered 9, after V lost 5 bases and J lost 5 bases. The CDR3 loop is CSVSISGSGETQYF. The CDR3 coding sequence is TGCAGCGTTTCTATTAGCGGGAGCGGGGAGACCCAGTACTTC.

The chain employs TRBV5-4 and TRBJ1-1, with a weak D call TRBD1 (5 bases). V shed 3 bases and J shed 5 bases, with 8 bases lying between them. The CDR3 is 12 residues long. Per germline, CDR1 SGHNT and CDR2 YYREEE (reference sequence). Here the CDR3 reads CASSSGLTEAFF. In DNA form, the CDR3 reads TGTGCCAGCAGCTCGGGACTTACTGAAGCTTTCTTT.

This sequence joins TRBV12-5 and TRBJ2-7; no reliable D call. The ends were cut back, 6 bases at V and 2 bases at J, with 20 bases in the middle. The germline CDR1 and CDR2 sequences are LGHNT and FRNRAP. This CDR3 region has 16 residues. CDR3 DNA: TGTGCTAGTGGCCCTCCGGCACTGTCTCCGACCTACGAGCAGTACTTC. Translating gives CASGPPALSPTYEQYF. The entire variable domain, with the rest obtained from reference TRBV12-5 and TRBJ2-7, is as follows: DARVTQTPRHKVTEMGQEVTMRCQPILGHNTVFWYRQTMMQGLELLAYFRNRAPLDDSGMPKDRFSAEMPDATLATLKIQPSEPRDSAVYFCASGPPALSPTYEQYFGPGTRLTVT.

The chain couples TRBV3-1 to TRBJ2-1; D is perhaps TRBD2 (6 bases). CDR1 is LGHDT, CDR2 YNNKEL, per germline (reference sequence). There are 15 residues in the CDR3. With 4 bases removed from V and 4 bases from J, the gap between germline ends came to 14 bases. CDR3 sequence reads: CASSLISGFYNEQFF. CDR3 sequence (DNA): TGTGCCAGCAGCCTGATTAGCGGATTTTACAATGAGCAGTTCTTC.

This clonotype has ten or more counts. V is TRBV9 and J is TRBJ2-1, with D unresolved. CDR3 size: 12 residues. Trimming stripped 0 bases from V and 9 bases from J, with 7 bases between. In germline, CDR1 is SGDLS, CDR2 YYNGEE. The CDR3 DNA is TGTGCCAGCAGCGTAGTGGATGGTGAGCAGTTCTTC. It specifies CASSVVDGEQFF. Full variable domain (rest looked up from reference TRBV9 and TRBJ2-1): DSGVTQTPKHLITATGQRVTLRCSPRSGDLSVYWYQQSLDQGLQFLIQYYNGEERAKGNILERFSAQQFPDLHSELNLSSLELGDSALYFCASSVVDGEQFFGPGTRLTVL.

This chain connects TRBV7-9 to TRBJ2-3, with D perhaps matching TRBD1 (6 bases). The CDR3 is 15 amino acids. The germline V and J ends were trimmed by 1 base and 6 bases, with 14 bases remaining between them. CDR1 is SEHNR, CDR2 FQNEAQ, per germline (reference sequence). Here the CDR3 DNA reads TGTGCCAGCAGCTTAGGGACCGGCCAGGGGGATACGCAGTATTTT. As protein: CASSLGTGQGDTQYF.

The CDR3 is CASSESLIAKNIQYF. CDR3 nucleotide sequence: TGTGCCAGCAGTGAATCACTGATAGCCAAAAACATTCAGTACTTC. The chain is built from TRBV2 and TRBJ2-4; D is ambiguous. The germline CDR1 and CDR2 sequences are SNHLY and FYNNEI. With 2 bases removed from V and 0 bases from J, the gap between germline ends came to 8 bases. The CDR3 sequence is 15 residues long.

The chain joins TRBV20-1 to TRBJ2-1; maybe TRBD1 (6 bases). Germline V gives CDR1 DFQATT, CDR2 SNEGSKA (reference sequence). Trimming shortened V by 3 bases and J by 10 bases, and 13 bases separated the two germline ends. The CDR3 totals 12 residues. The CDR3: CSASGQGSEQFF. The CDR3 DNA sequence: TGCAGTGCTAGTGGCCAGGGGAGCGAGCAGTTCTTC.

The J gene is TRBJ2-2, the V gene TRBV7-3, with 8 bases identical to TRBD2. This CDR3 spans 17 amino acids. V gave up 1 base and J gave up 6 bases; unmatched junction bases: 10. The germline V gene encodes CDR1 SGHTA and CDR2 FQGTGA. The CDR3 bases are TGTGCCAGCAGCTTAAACCAGGGACTAGGAAAGGCCGGGGAGCTGTTTTTT. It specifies CASSLNQGLGKAGELFF.

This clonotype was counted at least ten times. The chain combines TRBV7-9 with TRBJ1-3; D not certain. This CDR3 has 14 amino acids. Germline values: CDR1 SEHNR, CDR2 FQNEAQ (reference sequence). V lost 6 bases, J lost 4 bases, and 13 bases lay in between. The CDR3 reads CASSQLLRGNTIYF. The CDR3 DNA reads TGTGCCAGCAGTCAGTTGCTCAGGGGAAACACCATATATTTT.

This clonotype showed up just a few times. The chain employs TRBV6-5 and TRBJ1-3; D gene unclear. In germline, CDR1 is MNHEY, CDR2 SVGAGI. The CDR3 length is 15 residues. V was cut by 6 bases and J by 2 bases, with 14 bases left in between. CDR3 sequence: CASSPGLLPGNTIYF. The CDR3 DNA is TGTGCCAGCAGCCCCGGCCTTCTACCTGGAAACACCATATATTTT.

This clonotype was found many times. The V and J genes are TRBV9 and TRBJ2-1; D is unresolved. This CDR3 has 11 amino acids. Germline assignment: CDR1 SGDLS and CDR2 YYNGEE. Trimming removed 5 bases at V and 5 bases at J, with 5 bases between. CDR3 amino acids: CASRDNNEQFF. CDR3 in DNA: TGTGCCAGCAGAGACAACAATGAGCAGTTCTTC.

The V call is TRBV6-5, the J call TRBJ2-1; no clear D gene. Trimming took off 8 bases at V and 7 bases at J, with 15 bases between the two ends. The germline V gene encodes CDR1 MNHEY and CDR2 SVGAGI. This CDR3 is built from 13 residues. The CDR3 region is CASRRSERNEQFF. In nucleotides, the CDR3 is TGTGCCAGCCGAAGATCGGAGAGGAATGAGCAGTTCTTC.

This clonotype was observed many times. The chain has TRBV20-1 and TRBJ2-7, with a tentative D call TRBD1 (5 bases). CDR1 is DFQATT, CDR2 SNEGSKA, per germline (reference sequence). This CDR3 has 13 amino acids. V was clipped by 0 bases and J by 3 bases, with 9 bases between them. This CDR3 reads CSARETDRYEQYF. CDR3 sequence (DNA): TGCAGTGCTAGAGAGACAGACCGCTACGAGCAGTACTTC.

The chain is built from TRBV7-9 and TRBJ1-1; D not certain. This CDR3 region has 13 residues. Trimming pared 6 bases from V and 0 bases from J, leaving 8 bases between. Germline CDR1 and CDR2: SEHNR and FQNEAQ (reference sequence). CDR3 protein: CASRLLMNTEAFF. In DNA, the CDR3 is TGTGCCAGCAGGTTACTTATGAACACTGAAGCTTTCTTT. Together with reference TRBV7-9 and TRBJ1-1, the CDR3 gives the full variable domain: DTGVSQNPRHKITKRGQNVTFRCDPISEHNRLYWYRQTLGQGPEFLTYFQNEAQLEKSRLLSDRFSAERPKGSFSTLEIQRTEQGDSAMYLCASRLLMNTEAFFGQGTRLTVV.

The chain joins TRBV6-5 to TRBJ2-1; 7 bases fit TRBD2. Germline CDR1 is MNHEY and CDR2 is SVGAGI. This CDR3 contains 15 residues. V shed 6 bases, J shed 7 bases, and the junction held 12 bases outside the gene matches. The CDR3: CASSRQAGAPNEQFF. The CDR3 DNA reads TGTGCCAGCAGCCGCCAGGCGGGAGCGCCTAATGAGCAGTTCTTC.

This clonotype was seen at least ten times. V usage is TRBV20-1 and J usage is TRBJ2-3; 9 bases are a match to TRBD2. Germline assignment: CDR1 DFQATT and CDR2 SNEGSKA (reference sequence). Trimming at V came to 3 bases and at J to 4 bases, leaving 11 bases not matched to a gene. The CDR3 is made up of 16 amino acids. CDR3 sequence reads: CSARMGGSGRADTQYF. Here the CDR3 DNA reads TGCAGTGCTAGGATGGGGGGTAGCGGGAGAGCAGATACGCAGTATTTT.

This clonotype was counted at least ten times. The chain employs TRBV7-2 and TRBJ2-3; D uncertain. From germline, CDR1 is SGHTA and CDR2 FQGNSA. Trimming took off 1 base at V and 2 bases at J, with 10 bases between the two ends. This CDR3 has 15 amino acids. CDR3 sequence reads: CASSLDSLNTDTQYF. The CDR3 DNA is TGTGCCAGCAGCTTAGACAGCCTCAACACAGATACGCAGTATTTT.

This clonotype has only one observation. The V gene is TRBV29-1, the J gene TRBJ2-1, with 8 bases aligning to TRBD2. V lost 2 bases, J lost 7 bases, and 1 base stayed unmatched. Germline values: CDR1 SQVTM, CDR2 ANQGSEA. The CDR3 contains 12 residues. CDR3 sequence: CSVERGGNEQFF. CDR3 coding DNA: TGCAGCGTTGAACGGGGGGGGAATGAGCAGTTCTTC.

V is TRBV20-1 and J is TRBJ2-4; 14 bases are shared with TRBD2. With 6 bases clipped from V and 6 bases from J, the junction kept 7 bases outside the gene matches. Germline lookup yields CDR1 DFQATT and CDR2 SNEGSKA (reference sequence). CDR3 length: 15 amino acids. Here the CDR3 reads CSAGTSGSIGNIQYF. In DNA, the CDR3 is TGCAGTGCCGGGACTAGCGGGAGTATCGGAAACATTCAGTACTTC.

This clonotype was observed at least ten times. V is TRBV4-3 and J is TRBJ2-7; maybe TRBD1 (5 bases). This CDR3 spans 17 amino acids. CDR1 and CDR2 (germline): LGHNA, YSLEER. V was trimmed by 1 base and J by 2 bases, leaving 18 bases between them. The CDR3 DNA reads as TGCGCCAGCAGCCAAGTCTTCGACAGTATTTATGCCTACGAGCAGTACTTC. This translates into CASSQVFDSIYAYEQYF.

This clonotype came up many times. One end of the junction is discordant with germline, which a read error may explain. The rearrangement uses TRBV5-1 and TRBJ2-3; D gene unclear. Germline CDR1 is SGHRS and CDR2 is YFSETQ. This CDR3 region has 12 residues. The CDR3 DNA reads TGTGCCAGCAGCTTAGACACAGATACGCAGTATTTT. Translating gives CASSLDTDTQYF.

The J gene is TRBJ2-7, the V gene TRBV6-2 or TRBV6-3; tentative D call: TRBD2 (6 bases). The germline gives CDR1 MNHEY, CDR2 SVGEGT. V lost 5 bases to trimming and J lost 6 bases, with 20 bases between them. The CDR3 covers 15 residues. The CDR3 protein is CASSETGTSGGEQYF. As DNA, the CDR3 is TGTGCCAGCAGTGAAACCGGGACTTCCGGGGGCGAGCAGTACTTC.